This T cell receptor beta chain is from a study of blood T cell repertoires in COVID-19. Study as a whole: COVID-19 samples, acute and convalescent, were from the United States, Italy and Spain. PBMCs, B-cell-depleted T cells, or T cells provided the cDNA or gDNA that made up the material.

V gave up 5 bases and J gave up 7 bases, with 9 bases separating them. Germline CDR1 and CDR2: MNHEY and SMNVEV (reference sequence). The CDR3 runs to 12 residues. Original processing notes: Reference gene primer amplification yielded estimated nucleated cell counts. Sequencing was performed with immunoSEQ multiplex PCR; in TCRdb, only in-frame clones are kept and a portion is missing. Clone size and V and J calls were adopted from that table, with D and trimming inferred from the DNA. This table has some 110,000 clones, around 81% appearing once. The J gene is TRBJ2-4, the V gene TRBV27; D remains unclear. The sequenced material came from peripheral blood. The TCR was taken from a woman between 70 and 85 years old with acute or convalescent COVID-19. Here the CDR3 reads CASSPNFNIQYF. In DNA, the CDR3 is TGTGCCAGCAGTCCAAATTTTAACATTCAGTACTTC.